This TCR beta chain originates from a study of blood T cell repertoires in COVID-19. For the study at large: The United States, Italy and Spain supplied acute and convalescent COVID-19 samples. T cells, B-cell-depleted T cells, or PBMCs provided the cDNA or gDNA that served as material.

In the original analysis: The authors estimated nucleated cell counts from reference gene primer amplification. Generated by immunoSEQ multiplex PCR, the TCRdb table keeps only in-frame clones and is missing some. The V and J calls and clone size were taken over from that table, and D and trimming were inferred from the DNA. This sample has roughly 200,000 clones, with 65% to 85% found just once. Looked up from germline, CDR1 is SGHAT and CDR2 is FQDESV (reference sequence). V was pared by 1 base and J by 1 base, with 10 bases between. This CDR3 comprises 15 residues. The chain joins TRBV11-1 to TRBJ1-1; the D is unclear. Material: peripheral blood. This receptor was identified in a man between 40 and 49 years old with acute or convalescent COVID-19. CDR3 sequence (DNA): TGTGCCAGCAGCTTAGGATTGGACTGGAACACTGAAGCTTTCTTT. Translated, it gives CASSLGLDWNTEAFF.